This T cell receptor beta chain was observed in a study of blood T cells in healthy people across ages (dated by TCRdb to between 2015 and 2017). Describing the broader study: In model experiments, template switching captured roughly one uniquely barcoded TCR beta cDNA molecule for every two T cells. The study measured age-related changes in TCR beta repertoire diversity using deep sequencing normalized with unique cDNA molecular identifiers. The donors were split into four age groups: young (average 16 years), middle-aged (39), aged (more than 60) and long-lived (approximately 89). To avoid experimental bias, donors of different ages were distributed randomly across sequencing lanes. For two donors (one aged 18 to 30 and one aged 80 or older), the study analyzed two additional independent replicas of 1 million unique cDNA reads from the same blood draw.

Libraries were made using 5' RACE. Sequencing was performed on an Illumina HiSeq 2500. A second about 7 to 11 cycle PCR used a sample-barcoded 5' primer and a J-beta primer mix. Each TCR beta cDNA molecule received a unique molecular identifier from a template-switch 5' adaptor carrying 12 random nucleotides. Each sample yielded at least 3 million CDR3-containing paired-end reads. First-strand cDNA was synthesized from all RNA with the Mint cDNA synthesis kit, primed by a TRBC-specific oligonucleotide. All cDNA was treated with uracil-DNA glycosylase and then went through a first 18-cycle PCR with the universal primers M1SS and BC2_uni_R. The published analysis was carried out like this. Each sample was normalized by randomly selecting 1 million high-quality reads, each carrying a distinct molecular identifier. Reads with shared molecular identifiers were discarded instead of being binned into consensus sequences. MiTCR, with a Q25 quality threshold and the strictest error-elimination algorithm, was used for CDR3 identification, clonotype clustering and error correction. Lower-bound total TCR beta diversity was estimated with a nonparametric unseen species model using Euler transformation. TCRdb handled the public reads itself, with Q25 trimming in fastp and clone calling in MiXCR, and kept productive beta chains. Here each entry gathers all rows of one CDR3 protein and keeps the most common genes and DNA. TCRdb assigned the V and J calls; the authors' analysis was not used. The sample contains 730,000 or so distinct CDR3 sequences, roughly 47% of them found a single time. Around 20% of the sample belongs to the ten largest clones.

On the study overall, not on this receptor specifically: Observed TCR beta diversity per million T cells fell roughly linearly with age, and a significant reduction was already apparent by age around 40. Donor CMV infection status was unknown, potentially confounding age-related changes in expanded clonotypes. The long-lived group showed more naive CD4+ T cells, fewer expanded clones and increased TCR diversity than the aged group, suggesting age selection. The percentage of naive T cells measured by flow cytometry correlated strongly with observed TCR beta diversity. Total diversity estimates from one million sequenced T cells were considered lower bounds and underestimates. Bulk unsorted PBMC profiling prevented conclusive comparison of naive and antigen-experienced compartments.

Systemically healthy Caucasian individuals from Russia, some 36 in total and aged roughly 6 to 95 years, were included as donors. Each donor gave ten milliliters of peripheral blood, drawn into EDTA-treated Vacutainer tubes. Ficoll-Paque density-gradient centrifugation was used to isolate PBMCs, with at least 7 million obtained per sample. Trizol reagent was used to extract total RNA from the PBMCs, yielding at least 5.5 micrograms per sample. For every donor, an aliquot of PBMCs went through flow cytometry to measure the percentages of naive CD45RAhigh/CD27high T cells. There are a few counts of this clonotype. The antigen it binds to is not known. No much larger clone exists at a distance of one base, and base qualities are not known. The CDR3 runs 13 amino acids, cysteine and phenylalanine included. Only CDR3 DNA remains: 39 bases, in frame from the first base. Per the germline V gene, MDHEN is the CDR1 and SYDVKM is the CDR2. Trimming removed 2 bases from V and 3 bases from J, leaving 8 bases between the germline ends.

Recombination joined TRBV28 with TRBJ2-7, and possibly TRBD1, on 5 matching bases. The receptor comes from a woman aged 55-70 years in good health. Sequencing used blood. CDR3 sequence: CASSLGHNYEQYF. The DNA sequence is given as TGTGCCAGCAGTTTAGGACACAACTACGAGCAGTACTTC.